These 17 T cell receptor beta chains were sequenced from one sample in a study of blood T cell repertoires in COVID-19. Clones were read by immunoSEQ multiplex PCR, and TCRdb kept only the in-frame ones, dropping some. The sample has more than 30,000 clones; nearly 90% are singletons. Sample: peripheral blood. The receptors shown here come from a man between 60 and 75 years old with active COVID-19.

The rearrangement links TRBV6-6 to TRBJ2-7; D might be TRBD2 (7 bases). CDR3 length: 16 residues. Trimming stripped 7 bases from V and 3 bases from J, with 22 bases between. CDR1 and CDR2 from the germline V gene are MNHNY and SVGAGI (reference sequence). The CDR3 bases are TGTGCCAGCACCCTCGGGGGGCAGGCCCGGATCTACGAGCAGTACTTC. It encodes CASTLGGQARIYEQYF.

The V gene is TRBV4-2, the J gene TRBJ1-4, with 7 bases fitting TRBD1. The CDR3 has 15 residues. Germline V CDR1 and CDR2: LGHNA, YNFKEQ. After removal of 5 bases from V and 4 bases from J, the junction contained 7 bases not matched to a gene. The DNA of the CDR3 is TGTGCCAGCAGCGGACCGGACAGGCGTAATGAAAAACTGTTTTTT. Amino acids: CASSGPDRRNEKLFF.

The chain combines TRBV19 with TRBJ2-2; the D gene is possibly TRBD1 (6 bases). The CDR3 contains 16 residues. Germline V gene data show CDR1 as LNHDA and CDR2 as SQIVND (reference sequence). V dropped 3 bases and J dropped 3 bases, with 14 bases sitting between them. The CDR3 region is CASSITTGIDTGELFF. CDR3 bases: TGTGCCAGTAGTATTACCACAGGGATTGACACCGGGGAGCTGTTTTTT.

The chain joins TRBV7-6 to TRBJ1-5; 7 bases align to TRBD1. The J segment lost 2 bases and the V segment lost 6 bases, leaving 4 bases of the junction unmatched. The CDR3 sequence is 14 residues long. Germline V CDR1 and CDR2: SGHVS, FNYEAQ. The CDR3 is CASSSGTGNQPQHF. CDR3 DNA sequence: TGTGCCAGCAGTTCCGGGACAGGCAATCAGCCCCAGCATTTT.

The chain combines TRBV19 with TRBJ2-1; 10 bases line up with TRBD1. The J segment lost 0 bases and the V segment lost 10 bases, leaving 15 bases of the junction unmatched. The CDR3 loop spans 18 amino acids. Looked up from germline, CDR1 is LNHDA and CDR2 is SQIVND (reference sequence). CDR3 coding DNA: TGTGCCACCTCTGGGACAGGGGCCCCGGGGAGCTCCTACAATGAGCAGTTCTTC. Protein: CATSGTGAPGSSYNEQFF.

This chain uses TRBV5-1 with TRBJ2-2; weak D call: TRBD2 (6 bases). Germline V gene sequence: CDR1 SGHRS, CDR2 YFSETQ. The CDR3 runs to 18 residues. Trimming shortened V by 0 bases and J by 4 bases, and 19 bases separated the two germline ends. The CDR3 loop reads CASSLGRGVGRPTGELFF. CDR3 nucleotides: TGCGCCAGCAGCTTGGGGAGGGGAGTCGGGCGACCCACCGGGGAGCTGTTTTTT.

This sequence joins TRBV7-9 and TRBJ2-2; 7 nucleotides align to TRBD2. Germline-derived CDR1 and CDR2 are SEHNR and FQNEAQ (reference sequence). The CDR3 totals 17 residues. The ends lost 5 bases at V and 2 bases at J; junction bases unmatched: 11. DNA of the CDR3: TGTGCCAGCAGCCCCCCCAAAAGCGGGGTTAACACCGGGGAGCTGTTTTTT. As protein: CASSPPKSGVNTGELFF.

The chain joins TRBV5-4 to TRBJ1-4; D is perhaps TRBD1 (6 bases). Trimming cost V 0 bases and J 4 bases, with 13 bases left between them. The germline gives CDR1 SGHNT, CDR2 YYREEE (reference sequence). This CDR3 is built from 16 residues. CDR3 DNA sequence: TGTGCCAGCAGCTTGGCCTCAGGCAGGGGTAATGAAAAACTGTTTTTT. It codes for CASSLASGRGNEKLFF. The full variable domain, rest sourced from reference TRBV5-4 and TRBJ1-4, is ETGVTQSPTHLIKTRGQQVTLRCSSQSGHNTVSWYQQALGQGPQFIFQYYREEENGRGNFPPRFSGLQFPNYSSELNVNALELDDSALYLCASSLASGRGNEKLFFGSGTQLSVL.

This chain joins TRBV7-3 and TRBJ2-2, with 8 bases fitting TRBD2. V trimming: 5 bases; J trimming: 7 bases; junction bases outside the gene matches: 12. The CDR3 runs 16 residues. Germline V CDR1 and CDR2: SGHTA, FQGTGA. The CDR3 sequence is CASSPPGAGGGGELFF. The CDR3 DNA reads TGTGCCAGCAGCCCCCCGGGAGCCGGGGGGGGCGGGGAGCTGTTTTTT.

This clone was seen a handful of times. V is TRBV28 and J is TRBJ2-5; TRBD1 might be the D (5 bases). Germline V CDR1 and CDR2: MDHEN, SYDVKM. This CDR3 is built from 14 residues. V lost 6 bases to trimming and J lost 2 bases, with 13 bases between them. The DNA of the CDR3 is TGTGCCAGCAGAATGGACAAGGGGCAAGAGACCCAGTACTTC. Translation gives CASRMDKGQETQYF.

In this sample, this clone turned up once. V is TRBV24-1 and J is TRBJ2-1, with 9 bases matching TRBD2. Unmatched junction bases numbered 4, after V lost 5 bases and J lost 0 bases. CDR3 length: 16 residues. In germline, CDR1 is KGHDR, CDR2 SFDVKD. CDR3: CATSGSSGISYNEQFF. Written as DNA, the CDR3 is TGTGCCACCAGTGGATCTAGCGGGATCTCCTACAATGAGCAGTTCTTC.

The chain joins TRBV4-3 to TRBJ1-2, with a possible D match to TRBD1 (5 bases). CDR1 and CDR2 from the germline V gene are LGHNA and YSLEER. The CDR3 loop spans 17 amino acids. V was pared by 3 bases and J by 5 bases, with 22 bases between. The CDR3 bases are TGCGCCAGCAGCCAGGGGCTCCAGCGGACTAAGGATTATGGCTACACCTTC. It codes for CASSQGLQRTKDYGYTF.

The CDR3 here is CASSYGSGEYEQYF. DNA for the CDR3: TGTGCCAGCAGTTATGGGTCCGGGGAATACGAGCAGTACTTC. J is TRBJ2-7 and V is TRBV6-6, with D possibly TRBD2 on 5 matching bases. Germline loops: CDR1 MNHNY, CDR2 SVGAGI (reference sequence). The germline V and J ends were trimmed by 3 bases and 4 bases, with 13 bases remaining between them. The CDR3 is made up of 14 amino acids.

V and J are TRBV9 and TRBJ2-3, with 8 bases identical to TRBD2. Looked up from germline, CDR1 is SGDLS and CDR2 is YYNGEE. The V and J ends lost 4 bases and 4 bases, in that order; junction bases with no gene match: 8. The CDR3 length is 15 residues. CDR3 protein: CASSLRAGVADTQYF. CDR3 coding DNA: TGTGCCAGCAGCTTGAGAGCGGGAGTGGCAGATACGCAGTATTTT.

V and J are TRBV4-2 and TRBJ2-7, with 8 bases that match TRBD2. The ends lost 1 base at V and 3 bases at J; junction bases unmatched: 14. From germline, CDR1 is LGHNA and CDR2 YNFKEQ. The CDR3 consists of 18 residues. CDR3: CASSQGAESSGPFYEQYF. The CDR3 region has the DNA TGTGCCAGCAGCCAAGGAGCCGAGTCTAGCGGGCCATTCTACGAGCAGTACTTC.

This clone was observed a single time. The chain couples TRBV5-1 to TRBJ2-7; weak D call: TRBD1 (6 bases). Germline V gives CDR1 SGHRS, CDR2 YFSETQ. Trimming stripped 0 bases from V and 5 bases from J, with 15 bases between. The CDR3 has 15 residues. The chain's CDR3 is CASSLGQGIGDEQYF. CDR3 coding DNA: TGCGCCAGCAGCTTGGGTCAGGGGATTGGCGACGAGCAGTACTTC. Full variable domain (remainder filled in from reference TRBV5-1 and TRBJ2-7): KAGVTQTPRYLIKTRGQQVTLSCSPISGHRSVSWYQQTPGQGLQFLFEYFSETQRNKGNFPGRFSGRQFSNSRSEMNVSTLELGDSALYLCASSLGQGIGDEQYFGPGTRLTVT.

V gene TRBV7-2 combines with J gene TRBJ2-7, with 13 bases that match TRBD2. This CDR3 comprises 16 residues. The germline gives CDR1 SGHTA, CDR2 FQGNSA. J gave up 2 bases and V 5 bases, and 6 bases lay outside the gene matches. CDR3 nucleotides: TGTGCCAGCAGCGGTTGGACTAGCGGGAGTCCCTACGAGCAGTACTTC. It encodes CASSGWTSGSPYEQYF. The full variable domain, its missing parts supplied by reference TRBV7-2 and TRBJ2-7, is GAGVSQSPSNKVTEKGKDVELRCDPISGHTALYWYRQSLGQGLEFLIYFQGNSAPDKSGLPSDRFSAERTGGSVSTLTIQRTQQEDSAVYLCASSGWTSGSPYEQYFGPGTRLTVT.